The sequence of this T cell receptor beta chain was determined in a study of cytomegalovirus exposure and HLA in healthy donors. Study in general: A preliminary data release comprised 80 million to 95 million unique TCRs obtained from HLA-typed donors.

Donors in the study were healthy people who gave bone marrow. Broader study findings: Association of a missense DCLRE1C variant with TCR beta V- and J-gene trimming was reported in a later analysis. The records held CMV serostatus as the only immune exposure information.

To note about this clone: Its target is not known.

PCR amplification relied on 60 Vbeta primers (plus 13 Jbeta primers). Measured with immunoSEQ multiplex PCR; TCRdb has only the in-frame clones, and not every one. The table has under 200,000 clones, 77% seen once. The sample consisted of PBMCs. The clonotype comes from a man between 45 and 60 years old in good health and CMV-seropositive.

As DNA, the CDR3 is TGCGCCAGCAGTCCGACAGGAAGCTCCTACGAGCAGTACTTC. It specifies CASSPTGSSYEQYF. The chain couples TRBV10-1 to TRBJ2-7; D perhaps matches TRBD1 (6 bases). CDR1 and CDR2 from the germline V gene are WNHNN and SYGVQD (reference sequence). V shed 5 bases and J shed 0 bases, with 11 bases lying between them. There are 14 residues in the CDR3.